This is a list of T cell receptor beta chains from one sample in a study of technical replicates of blood from a handful of donors. Sequencing was performed with immunoSEQ multiplex PCR; in TCRdb, only in-frame clones are kept and a portion is missing. The sample shows about 84,000 clones, roughly 98% of them seen only once. Sequencing was carried out using T cells isolated from PBMCs. All receptors derive from a human donor in good health. CDR3s include the opening cysteine and the closing phenylalanine or tryptophan. The order of the fields is CDR3 length, D gene, V gene, CDR3 protein. D genes are given only for firm matches.

>13|.|TRBV5-1
CASSFAGVSEAFF
>15|TRBD1|TRBV13
CASKSALTGGNTIYF
>15|.|TRBV5-1
CASSLVSVNTGELFF
>15|TRBD2|TRBV5-1
CASSLELAGRGEQFF
>15|TRBD2|TRBV7-9
CASSPGTRDYNEQFF
>19|TRBD1|TRBV12-5
CASGLVLARWTGNSYEQYF
>15|.|TRBV9
CASSVGAGPSRELFF
>13|.|TRBV7-2
CASSSRLANTQYF
>15|.|TRBV2
CASSSSGRRNTEAFF
>14|TRBD1|TRBV6-5
CASSPYRGIQPQHF
>16|TRBD1|TRBV19
CASSIWGTGSIPEAFF
>11|.|TRBV5-4
CASSFNGELFF
>15|TRBD1|TRBV5-5
CASSVSDRWGIGYTF
>15|.|TRBV6-5
CASSLQGKSSYEQYF
>17|TRBD2|TRBV19
CASSGRYSGGVTDTQYF
>16|.|TRBV30
CAWGGDSGQYNSPLHF
>16|TRBD1|TRBV6-1
CASSEWGGQGNEKLFF
>18|.|TRBV2
CASSEYWGLSGGNQPQHF
>13|.|TRBV30
CACMPESNEKLFF
>16|TRBD2|TRBV11-3
CASSLDLLAGRNEQFF
>16|TRBD1|TRBV4-2
CASSRHTDRVQETQYF
>12|.|TRBV18
CASSPVGDTQYF
>14|.|TRBV9
CASSSGPGNYGYTF
>13|TRBD1|TRBV30
CAWSSGGGKTQYF
>13|.|TRBV4-1
CASSQDRVRGYTF
>15|.|TRBV7-6
CASSPGGDDGTEAFF
>13|.|TRBV29-1
CSVTGQINTEAFF
>11|.|TRBV19
CASGDWNEQYF